Presented here are 11 T cell receptor beta chains from one specimen sequenced in a study of CD8 T cells in ankylosing spondylitis. Regarding the study as a whole: Typical of ankylosing spondylitis blood, it appeared, was a TCR beta motif of seven to nine highly homologous variants.

Each CDR3 protein gets one entry after TCRdb re-called the 5' RACE reads with MiXCR. The sample yields about 390,000 distinct CDR3 sequences, about 22% seen once. These receptors have no known antigen. The sequencing sample was made of blood, either unsorted or a sorted T cell fraction (not recorded which). All receptors come from a male donor with ankylosing spondylitis.

This clonotype was detected only a few times. The chain recombines TRBV19 with TRBJ1-5, with no clear D. Between the trimmed V and J ends, which lost 1 base and 8 bases, there was a span of 12 bases. The CDR3 covers 14 residues. CDR1 is LNHDA and CDR2 is SQIVND in the germline V gene (reference sequence). The CDR3 spells CASSIGGNGEPQHF. The CDR3 nucleotides read TGTGCCAGTAGTATAGGAGGCAACGGGGAGCCCCAGCATTTT.

This clonotype has ten or more counts. The V gene is TRBV25-1, the J gene TRBJ2-2; D might be TRBD2 (6 bases). CDR3 length: 12 amino acids. Germline loops: CDR1 MGHDK, CDR2 SYGVNS. V was shortened by 6 bases and J by 5 bases, with 7 bases between the two germline ends. The DNA of the CDR3 is TGTGCCAGCAGACTAGCTACCGGGGAGCTGTTTTTT. Translating it yields CASRLATGELFF.

The chain has TRBV5-1 and TRBJ1-1; 10 nucleotides line up with TRBD1. CDR1 and CDR2 (germline): SGHRS, YFSETQ. The V gene end was trimmed by 1 base and the J gene end by 6 bases; junction bases not matched to a gene: 15. This CDR3 is 18 amino acids long. The CDR3 reads CASSLHTGTGARYAEAFF. As DNA, the CDR3 is TGCGCCAGCAGCTTGCACACCGGGACAGGGGCCCGGTACGCTGAAGCTTTCTTT.

This clonotype was counted a few times. The rearrangement joins TRBV4-3 to TRBJ1-1; 8 nucleotides agree with TRBD1. The CDR3 spans 16 residues. Germline assignment: CDR1 LGHNA and CDR2 YSLEER. J was trimmed by 3 bases and V by 0 bases; bases with no gene match: 6. The CDR3 sequence is CASSQDNRGSDTEAFF. The CDR3 DNA reads as TGCGCCAGCAGCCAAGATAACAGGGGGTCGGACACTGAAGCTTTCTTT.

The V and J genes are TRBV12-3 or TRBV12-4 and TRBJ2-2; a weak D match, TRBD1 (5 bases). The CDR3 is 13 amino acids. V was shortened by 5 bases and J by 6 bases, with 10 bases between the two germline ends. CDR3 in amino acids: CASSPGWPGELFF. For the CDR3, the DNA is TGTGCCAGCAGTCCAGGGTGGCCCGGGGAGCTGTTTTTT.

This sequence joins TRBV25-1 and TRBJ2-2, with a possible D match to TRBD2 (5 bases). The V and J ends lost 2 bases and 2 bases respectively, with 9 bases between them. Germline V gene lookup returns CDR1 MGHDK and CDR2 SYGVNS. This CDR3 is 15 amino acids long. The CDR3 DNA reads as TGTGCCAGCAGTGAACCTCGGGGTAACACCGGGGAGCTGTTTTTT. Translated, it gives CASSEPRGNTGELFF. The full variable domain, with the rest looked up from reference TRBV25-1 and TRBJ2-2, is EADIYQTPRYLVIGTGKKITLECSQTMGHDKMYWYQQDPGMELHLIHYSYGVNSTEKGDLSSESTVSRIRTEHFPLTLESARPSHTSQYLCASSEPRGNTGELFFGEGSRLTVL.

The V gene is TRBV28, the J gene TRBJ2-1; D ambiguous. The CDR3 covers 14 residues. The ends were cut back, 3 bases at V and 8 bases at J, with 14 bases in the middle. Germline lookup yields CDR1 MDHEN and CDR2 SYDVKM. Here the CDR3 reads CASSLGNSLDEQFF. The DNA of the CDR3 is TGTGCCAGCAGTTTGGGAAACTCTTTGGATGAGCAGTTCTTC.

This clonotype was detected a few times. The J gene is TRBJ2-5, the V gene TRBV5-1; D is perhaps TRBD1 (6 bases). V lost 6 bases to trimming and J lost 2 bases, with 14 bases between them. This CDR3 has 14 amino acids. The germline gives CDR1 SGHRS, CDR2 YFSETQ. The CDR3 bases are TGCGCCAGCACCGAAGGACAGCCGCAAGAGACCCAGTACTTC. Its protein product is CASTEGQPQETQYF. Full variable domain (remainder filled in from reference TRBV5-1 and TRBJ2-5): KAGVTQTPRYLIKTRGQQVTLSCSPISGHRSVSWYQQTPGQGLQFLFEYFSETQRNKGNFPGRFSGRQFSNSRSEMNVSTLELGDSALYLCASTEGQPQETQYFGPGTRLLVL.

The table lists this clonotype with a few counts. The chain combines TRBV6-5 with TRBJ2-3, with 8 bases identical to TRBD1. Germline V gene lookup returns CDR1 MNHEY and CDR2 SVGAGI. This CDR3 region has 17 residues. Trimming removed 4 bases from V and 2 bases from J; junction bases left unmatched: 11. CDR3 bases: TGTGCCAGCAGTTTCGATGTCCTGGACAGGGCCACAGATACGCAGTATTTT. This sequence encodes CASSFDVLDRATDTQYF.

The sample holds many counts of this clonotype. The chain is built from TRBV5-1 and TRBJ2-5, with D tentatively TRBD2 (5 bases). The CDR3 covers 15 residues. Trimming removed 2 bases from V and 1 base from J, with 12 bases in between. Germline CDR1 is SGHRS and CDR2 is YFSETQ. CDR3 DNA: TGCGCCAGCAGCTTAAACCCGGGAACCCAAGAGACCCAGTACTTC. It yields the protein CASSLNPGTQETQYF.

The V gene is TRBV28, the J gene TRBJ2-7, with 7 nucleotides matching TRBD1. The CDR3 length is 16 residues. With V trimmed by 3 bases and J by 0 bases, 8 bases remained unmatched. Germline loops: CDR1 MDHEN, CDR2 SYDVKM. The CDR3 reads CASSFLGTENSYEQYF. CDR3 in DNA: TGTGCCAGCAGTTTTTTAGGGACAGAGAACTCCTACGAGCAGTACTTC.